This T cell receptor beta chain appears in the sequencing data of a study of technical replicates of blood from a handful of donors. Clones were read by immunoSEQ multiplex PCR, and TCRdb kept only the in-frame ones, dropping some. In the table there are some 49,000 clones, roughly nine tenths of which are singletons. Sequencing input: PBMCs. This sequence was found in a human donor in good health. Some clones in this sample may be carry-over from other donors' samples.

This CDR3 is CASSQDGGLGNQPQHF. The CDR3 DNA sequence: TGCGCCAGCAGCCAAGATGGAGGGCTCGGGAATCAGCCCCAGCATTTT. The chain employs TRBV4-1 and TRBJ1-5; no reliable D call. The CDR3 totals 16 residues. V lost 0 bases to trimming and J lost 4 bases, with 13 bases between them. Germline assignment: CDR1 MGHRA and CDR2 YSYEKL.